This T cell receptor beta chain derives from a study of T cell repertoires in cytomegalovirus infection. Looking at the study overall: Use of recently identified HLA-C-restricted and well-studied HLA-B-restricted CMV epitopes was part of the study. Study-level results: Predominance within the ex vivo response was attributable to HLA-C-restricted CMV-specific TCR beta clonotypes.

This clonotype came up a few times. Its antigen is undetermined. The V gene's germline CDR1 is LNHDA and CDR2 SQIVND (reference sequence). The CDR3 sequence is 15 residues long. Trimming stripped 4 bases from V and 4 bases from J, with 14 bases between. TCRdb fed the reads into MiXCR, producing one record per CDR3 protein. This table holds 650,000 to 850,000 distinct CDR3 sequences, 29% found once. The TCR was taken from a human donor in good health (CMV status not recorded). Some clones in this sample may be carry-over from other donors' samples. Here the sequenced sample was cultured CD8+ T cells from PBMCs, taken from culture after CMV antigen stimulation. The chain combines TRBV19 with TRBJ1-5; D gene uncertain. CDR3 region: CASSTLPGGNQPQHF. DNA for the CDR3: TGTGCCAGTAGTACCCTTCCGGGAGGGAATCAGCCCCAGCATTTT.